This record looks at one T cell receptor beta chain sequence and its context. Its antigen remains unknown. CDR3 length: 14 residues. Trimming took off 2 bases at V and 6 bases at J, with 11 bases between the two ends. Germline-derived CDR1 and CDR2 are SGHRS and YFSETQ. This entry is derived from a study of cytomegalovirus exposure and HLA in healthy donors. Study-wide results and caveats: According to a later analysis, most TCR beta chains associated with CMV appeared HLA-restricted.

The PCR contained 60 Vbeta and 13 Jbeta primers. The assay was immunoSEQ multiplex PCR, and TCRdb's table has in-frame clones only and misses some. The repertoire includes 100,000 to 150,000 clones, approximately 80% of them detected once, and around 4% sits in the top ten. The chain links TRBV5-1 to TRBJ1-4; maybe TRBD1 (6 bases). The source is a male donor in good health and CMV-seropositive. The sample comprised PBMCs. CDR3 DNA sequence: TGCGCCAGCAGCTTCCAGGGGATCGATGAAAAACTGTTTTTT. Translation: CASSFQGIDEKLFF.